These 23 T cell receptor beta chains were all obtained from the same sample, sequenced in a study of beta chain features in type 1 diabetes. Regarding the study as a whole: People with Type 1 diabetes carried modestly yet significantly shorter TCRB CDR3s in all four CD4+ subsets.

These receptors have no identified antigens. Investigators reverse transcribed all isolated RNA, so they sequenced expressed TCRB transcripts. The repertoire was sequenced with immunoSEQ multiplex PCR; TCRdb's copy has only in-frame clones and lacks some. Among 200,000 to 250,000 clones listed, around 15% were seen once. Sequencing was done on a sample of naive CD4+ T cells from blood. Receptor source: a man younger than 40 with type 1 diabetes.

This clone turned up a few times. The gene calls are TRBV7-9 and TRBJ2-5; D possibly corresponds to TRBD2 (6 bases). V gave up 2 bases and J gave up 5 bases, with 9 bases separating them. The CDR3 length is 13 residues. Germline lookup yields CDR1 SEHNR and CDR2 FQNEAQ (reference sequence). In nucleotides, the CDR3 is TGTGCCAGCAGCTTATCGGGGGTGGAGACCCAGTACTTC. Encoded protein: CASSLSGVETQYF.

As to this clone: Other nucleotide sequences in the sample specify the same CDR3. The rearrangement joins TRBV10-3 to TRBJ2-5; D is unresolved. CDR3 length: 12 amino acids. V lost 0 bases and J 4 bases, leaving 3 bases between the germline ends. CDR1 is ENHRY and CDR2 is SYGVKD in the germline V gene. Written as DNA, the CDR3 is TGTGCCATCAGTGAGTCGGCAGAGACCCAGTACTTC. Protein product: CAISESAETQYF.

The chain links TRBV21-1 to TRBJ2-4. TRBV21-1 is deemed a pseudogene. CDR3 length equals 16 residues. The CDR3 DNA follows: TGTGCCAGCAGCAGGCTTTGGCGCCTAGCCAAAAACATTCAGTACTTC. Residues: CASSRLWRLAKNIQYF.

The chain has TRBV9 and TRBJ2-3; 7 bases map to TRBD2. Germline values: CDR1 SGDLS, CDR2 YYNGEE. Germline trimming cut 4 bases from V and 0 bases from J; bases unmatched to any gene: 5. This CDR3 contains 15 residues. CDR3 loop: CASSSLALSTDTQYF. The CDR3 nucleotides are TGTGCCAGCAGCTCACTAGCGCTTAGCACAGATACGCAGTATTTT.

This clone showed up just a few times. The chain combines TRBV9 with TRBJ2-7; 9 bases align to TRBD2. The germline gives CDR1 SGDLS, CDR2 YYNGEE. This CDR3 is built from 15 residues. The ends lost 1 base at V and 5 bases at J; junction bases unmatched: 7. The DNA for the CDR3 is TGTGCCAGCAGCGTAATCGCTAGCGGGATCAACGAGCAGTACTTC. It is translated as CASSVIASGINEQYF.

A word on this clone: Other DNA sequences in this sample translate to the same CDR3. J is TRBJ2-5 and V is TRBV30; possibly TRBD1 for D (5 bases). Germline lookup yields CDR1 GTSNPN and CDR2 SVGIG (reference sequence). The CDR3 totals 12 residues. V lost 2 bases to trimming and J lost 2 bases, with 6 bases between them. DNA of the CDR3: TGTGCCTGGAGTCAGGGTCAAGAGACCCAGTACTTC. Translated: CAWSQGQETQYF.

The chain joins TRBV6-5 to TRBJ1-2, with 7 bases lining up with TRBD1. CDR1 is MNHEY and CDR2 is SVGAGI in the germline V gene. J was trimmed by 2 bases and V by 0 bases; bases with no gene match: 0. The CDR3 is 14 residues long. CDR3 protein: CASSYSTGNYGYTF. CDR3 sequence (DNA): TGTGCCAGCAGTTACTCGACAGGGAACTATGGCTACACCTTC.

In its sample, this clone was seen a few times. This rearrangement joins TRBV7-2 to TRBJ1-1; D not resolved. With 1 base removed from V and 5 bases from J, the gap between germline ends came to 5 bases. Germline V gene lookup returns CDR1 SGHTA and CDR2 FQGNSA. CDR3 size: 12 residues. CDR3 region: CASSLVRTEAFF. In nucleotides, the CDR3 is TGTGCCAGCAGCTTAGTTCGGACTGAAGCTTTCTTT.

This clone was detected a few times. The chain combines TRBV18 with TRBJ2-1; no reliable D call. Germline CDR1 and CDR2: KGHSH and LQKENI. V gave up 3 bases and J gave up 5 bases, with 11 bases separating them. The CDR3 is made up of 14 amino acids. For the CDR3, the DNA is TGTGCCAGCTCACCCTCCGTGGGCCACAATGAGCAGTTCTTC. Its protein product is CASSPSVGHNEQFF.

This clone was recorded a few times. The chain combines TRBV9 with TRBJ2-1; 9 bases line up with TRBD2. Germline CDR1 is SGDLS and CDR2 is YYNGEE. The CDR3 extends over 14 amino acids. V was pared by 6 bases and J by 9 bases, with 10 bases of the junction left unmatched. CDR3 amino acids: CASTRTGTSTEQFF. The CDR3, as DNA: TGTGCCAGCACCAGAACCGGGACTAGCACTGAGCAGTTCTTC.

CDR3: CASSQAGSTRSRDTQYF. In nucleotides, the CDR3 is TGCGCCAGCAGCCAAGCGGGCTCGACTAGGAGTCGGGATACGCAGTATTTT. J is TRBJ2-3 and V is TRBV4-1; perhaps TRBD2 as D (6 bases). In germline, CDR1 is MGHRA, CDR2 YSYEKL. V dropped 1 base and J dropped 6 bases, with 20 bases sitting between them. The CDR3 length is 17 residues.

This clone showed up just a few times. This chain joins TRBV29-1 and TRBJ2-3; D remains ambiguous. Trimming stripped 3 bases from V and 3 bases from J, with 7 bases between. In germline, CDR1 is SQVTM, CDR2 ANQGSEA. The CDR3 covers 12 residues. CDR3 DNA sequence: TGCAGCGTTGATCTGGGAACAGATACGCAGTATTTT. Amino acids: CSVDLGTDTQYF.

CDR3 nucleotide sequence: TGTGCCTGGAGTGAAAGCGGAGGGCAAGAGACCCAGTACTTC. It yields the protein CAWSESGGQETQYF. V is TRBV30 and J is TRBJ2-5, with a weak D call TRBD2 (6 bases). CDR1 is GTSNPN, CDR2 SVGIG, per germline (reference sequence). With 1 base removed from V and 2 bases from J, the gap between germline ends came to 11 bases. This CDR3 region has 14 residues.

The chain carries TRBV7-9 and TRBJ2-5, with 9 positions matching TRBD2. This CDR3 region has 16 residues. Trimming removed 3 bases from V and 5 bases from J; junction bases left unmatched: 10. Germline CDR1 SEHNR, CDR2 FQNEAQ (reference sequence). Here the CDR3 DNA reads TGTGCCAGCAGCTTCAGTTCTCGGACTAGCGAGGAGACCCAGTACTTC. Protein: CASSFSSRTSEETQYF.

This clone came up a few times. CDR3: CSAQTGFAYEQYF. For the CDR3, the DNA is TGCAGCGCCCAAACGGGGTTCGCCTACGAGCAGTACTTC. The rearrangement joins TRBV29-1 to TRBJ2-7; D may be TRBD2 (5 bases). V was cut by 7 bases and J by 2 bases, with 15 bases left in between. This CDR3 contains 13 residues. Germline V gene sequence: CDR1 SQVTM, CDR2 ANQGSEA.

A word on this clone: This sample also contains other DNA sequences that code for the same CDR3. The V and J genes are TRBV9 and TRBJ2-5; D gene uncertain. V lost 0 bases and J lost 5, with 8 bases in between. CDR1 and CDR2 from the germline V gene are SGDLS and YYNGEE. The CDR3 is 13 amino acids. The CDR3 nucleotides are TGTGCCAGCAGCGTAGCTGCGCAGGAGACCCAGTACTTC. Its translation: CASSVAAQETQYF. Variable domain in full (rest from reference TRBV9 and TRBJ2-5): DSGVTQTPKHLITATGQRVTLRCSPRSGDLSVYWYQQSLDQGLQFLIQYYNGEERAKGNILERFSAQQFPDLHSELNLSSLELGDSALYFCASSVAAQETQYFGPGTRLLVL.

This clone has just a few counts. The V call is TRBV5-4, the J call TRBJ2-3; D is possibly TRBD2 (6 bases). From germline, CDR1 is SGHNT and CDR2 YYREEE (reference sequence). The CDR3 sequence is 14 residues long. V was cut by 4 bases and J by 1 base, with 10 bases left in between. CDR3 residues: CASSAGSGTDTQYF. Written as DNA, the CDR3 is TGTGCCAGCAGCGCGGGATCTGGCACAGATACGCAGTATTTT.

This clone was seen a handful of times. The V and J genes are TRBV5-6 and TRBJ2-7, with 7 bases aligning to TRBD2. CDR1 SGHDT and CDR2 YYEEEE come from the germline V gene. The CDR3 sequence is 13 residues long. The V segment lost 5 bases and the J segment 3 bases; nucleotides outside the gene matches: 5. For the CDR3, the DNA is TGTGCCAGCAGGGGGGACTACATCTACGAGCAGTACTTC. It encodes CASRGDYIYEQYF. Looking up the rest from reference TRBV5-6 and TRBJ2-7 gives the full variable domain: DAGVTQSPTHLIKTRGQQVTLRCSPKSGHDTVSWYQQALGQGPQFIFQYYEEEERQRGNFPDRFSGHQFPNYSSELNVNALLLGDSALYLCASRGDYIYEQYFGPGTRLTVT.

This clone came up a few times. The chain is built from TRBV7-2 and TRBJ2-7; D call uncertain. Germline CDR1 reads SGHTA; CDR2 reads FQGNSA. The V end was cut by 1 base, the J end by 5 bases, with 6 bases between. The CDR3 length is 12 residues. This CDR3 is CASSLVFHEQYF. The CDR3 bases are TGTGCCAGCAGCTTAGTGTTCCACGAGCAGTACTTC. The full variable domain, with the rest looked up from reference TRBV7-2 and TRBJ2-7, is GAGVSQSPSNKVTEKGKDVELRCDPISGHTALYWYRQSLGQGLEFLIYFQGNSAPDKSGLPSDRFSAERTGGSVSTLTIQRTQQEDSAVYLCASSLVFHEQYFGPGTRLTVT.

The CDR3: CASSGQGQETQYF. CDR3 DNA sequence: TGTGCCAGCAGCGGACAAGGACAAGAGACCCAGTACTTC. The chain links TRBV9 to TRBJ2-5; no firm D call. The germline V and J ends were trimmed by 3 bases and 2 bases, with 8 bases remaining between them. In germline, CDR1 is SGDLS, CDR2 YYNGEE. There are 13 residues in the CDR3.

This clone has a handful of counts. V gene TRBV9 combines with J gene TRBJ1-2; 10 positions match TRBD1. The CDR3 covers 15 residues. Germline values: CDR1 SGDLS, CDR2 YYNGEE. V lost 3 bases and J lost 3; bases outside the gene matches: 5. Here the CDR3 DNA reads TGTGCCAGCAGCGCCCGGGACAGGGGCCACTATGGCTACACCTTC. This translates into CASSARDRGHYGYTF.

This clone was observed a few times. The CDR3 reads CATSRAAVKETQYF. In DNA form, the CDR3 reads TGTGCCACCAGCAGAGCGGCGGTAAAAGAGACCCAGTACTTC. The gene calls are TRBV15 and TRBJ2-5; no firm D call. V lost 1 base to trimming and J lost 3 bases, with 9 bases between them. The CDR3 has 14 amino acids. The V gene's germline CDR1 is LNHNV and CDR2 YYDKDF (reference sequence).

The rearrangement joins TRBV18 to TRBJ2-1, with unresolved D. The ends were cut back, 2 bases at V and 15 bases at J, with 14 bases in the middle. From germline, CDR1 is KGHSH and CDR2 LQKENI. The CDR3 is made up of 12 amino acids. CDR3 DNA sequence: TGTGCCAGCTCACCAGTCAGTACTTCCCTGTTCTTC. It translates to CASSPVSTSLFF.